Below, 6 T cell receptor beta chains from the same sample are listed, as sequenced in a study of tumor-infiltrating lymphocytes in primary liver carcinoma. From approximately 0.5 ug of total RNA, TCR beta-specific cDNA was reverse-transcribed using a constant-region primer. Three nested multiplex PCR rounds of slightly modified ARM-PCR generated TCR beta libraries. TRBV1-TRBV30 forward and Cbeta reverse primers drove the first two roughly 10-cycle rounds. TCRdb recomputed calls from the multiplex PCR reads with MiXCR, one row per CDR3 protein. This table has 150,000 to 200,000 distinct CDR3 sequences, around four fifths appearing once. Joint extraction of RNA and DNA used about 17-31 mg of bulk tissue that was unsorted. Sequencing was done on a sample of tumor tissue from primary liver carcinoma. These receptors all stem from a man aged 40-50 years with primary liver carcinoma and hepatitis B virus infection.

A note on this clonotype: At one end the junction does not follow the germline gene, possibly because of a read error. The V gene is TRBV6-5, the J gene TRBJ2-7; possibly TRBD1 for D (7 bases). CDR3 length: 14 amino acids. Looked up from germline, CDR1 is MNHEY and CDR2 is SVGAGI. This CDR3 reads CAISSSAGGGEQYF. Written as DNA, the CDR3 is TGTGCCATCAGTTCTTCAGCAGGAGGGGGCGAGCAATACTTC.

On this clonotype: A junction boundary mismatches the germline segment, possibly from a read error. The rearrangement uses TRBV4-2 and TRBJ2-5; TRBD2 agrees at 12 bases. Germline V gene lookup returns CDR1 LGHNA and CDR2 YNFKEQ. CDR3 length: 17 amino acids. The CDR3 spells CTNSQATSGRTGETQYF. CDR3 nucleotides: TGCACCAACAGCCAAGCGACTAGCGGGAGAACTGGTGAGACCCAGTACTTC.

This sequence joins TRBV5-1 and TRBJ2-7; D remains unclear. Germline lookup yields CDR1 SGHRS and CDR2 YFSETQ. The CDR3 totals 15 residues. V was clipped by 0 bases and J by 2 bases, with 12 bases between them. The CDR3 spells CASSLVVGAPYEQYF. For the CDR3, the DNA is TGCGCCAGCAGCTTGGTCGTCGGAGCCCCCTACGAGCAGTACTTC.

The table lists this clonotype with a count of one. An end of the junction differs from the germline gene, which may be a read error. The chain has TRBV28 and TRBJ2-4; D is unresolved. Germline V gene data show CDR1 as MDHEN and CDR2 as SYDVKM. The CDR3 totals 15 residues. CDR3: CASSPPGLTRSIQCF. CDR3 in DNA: TGTGCCAGCAGCCCTCCCGGGTTGACCAGAAGCATTCAGTGCTTC.

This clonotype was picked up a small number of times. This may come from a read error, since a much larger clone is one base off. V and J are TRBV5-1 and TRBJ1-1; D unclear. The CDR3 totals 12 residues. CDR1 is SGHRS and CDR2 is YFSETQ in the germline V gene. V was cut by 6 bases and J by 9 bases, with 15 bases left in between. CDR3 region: CASMADRGKAFF. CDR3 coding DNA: TGCGCCAGCATGGCGGATCGCGGTAAAGCTTTCTTT.

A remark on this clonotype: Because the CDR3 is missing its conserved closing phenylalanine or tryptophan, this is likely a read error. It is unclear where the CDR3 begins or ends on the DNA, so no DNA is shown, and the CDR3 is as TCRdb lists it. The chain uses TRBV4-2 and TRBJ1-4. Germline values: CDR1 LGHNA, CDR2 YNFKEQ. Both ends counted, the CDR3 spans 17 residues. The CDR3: CASSQEGPKPTNEKLLV.